The 3 T cell receptor beta chains given below trace back to one sample, sequenced in a study of cytotoxic CD8 clonotypes in ibrutinib-treated CLL. Assay used: immunoSEQ multiplex PCR; TCRdb lists only in-frame clones, some missing. The sample lists 26,000 or so clones; roughly 60% were seen once. Sequencing was performed on PBMCs, taken before ibrutinib treatment. The receptors shown here come from a human donor with chronic lymphocytic leukemia.

V is TRBV18 and J is TRBJ1-1, with D possibly being TRBD1 (6 bases). The CDR3 runs to 13 residues. Germline values: CDR1 KGHSH, CDR2 LQKENI. Trimming stripped 2 bases from V and 4 bases from J, with 8 bases between. The CDR3 region is CASSPEGGTEAFF. The CDR3 DNA follows: TGTGCCAGCTCACCAGAAGGGGGCACTGAAGCTTTCTTT.

The chain has TRBV9 and TRBJ2-6; D is uncertain. V lost 1 base and J 9 bases, leaving 23 bases between the germline ends. The germline V gene encodes CDR1 SGDLS and CDR2 YYNGEE. CDR3 length: 18 residues. CDR3 in DNA: TGTGCCAGCAGCGTACAAGTCGTGCAGGCCGTCTCCCACAACGTCCTGACTTTC. Its protein product is CASSVQVVQAVSHNVLTF.

The J gene is TRBJ2-3, the V gene TRBV19; TRBD2 matches 14 bases. V lost 6 bases and J lost 4; bases outside the gene matches: 9. The CDR3 is 17 amino acids. Per germline, CDR1 LNHDA and CDR2 SQIVND (reference sequence). Here the CDR3 reads CASSPGLAGVWADTQYF. The DNA for the CDR3 is TGTGCCAGTAGCCCGGGACTAGCGGGAGTATGGGCAGATACGCAGTATTTT.